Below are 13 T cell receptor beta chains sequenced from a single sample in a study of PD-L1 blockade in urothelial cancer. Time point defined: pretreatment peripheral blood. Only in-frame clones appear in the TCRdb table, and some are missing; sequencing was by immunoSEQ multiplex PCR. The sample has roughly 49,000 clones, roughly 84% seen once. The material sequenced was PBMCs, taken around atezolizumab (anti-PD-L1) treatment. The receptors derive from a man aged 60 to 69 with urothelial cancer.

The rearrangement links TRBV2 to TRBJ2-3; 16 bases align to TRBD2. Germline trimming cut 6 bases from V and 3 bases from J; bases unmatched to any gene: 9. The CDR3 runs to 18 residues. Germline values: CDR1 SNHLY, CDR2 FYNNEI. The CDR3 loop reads CASRGTSGGALLTDTQYF. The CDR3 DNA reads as TGTGCCAGCAGGGGGACTAGCGGGGGGGCCCTCTTAACAGATACGCAGTATTTT.

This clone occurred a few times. The CDR3 DNA is TGTGCCAGCAGCCAAGGGGGCAGGGGTACCTCACCCCTCCACTTT. This translates into CASSQGGRGTSPLHF. This chain joins TRBV4-2 and TRBJ1-6; tentative D call: TRBD1 (6 bases). Germline CDR1 and CDR2: LGHNA and YNFKEQ. This CDR3 has 15 residues. Trimming pared 1 base from V and 10 bases from J, leaving 14 bases between.

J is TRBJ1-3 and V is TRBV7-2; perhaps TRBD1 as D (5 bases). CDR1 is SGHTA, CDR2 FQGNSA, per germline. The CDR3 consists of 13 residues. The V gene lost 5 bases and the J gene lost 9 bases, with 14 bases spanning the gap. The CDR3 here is CASSVRDSGTIYF. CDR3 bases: TGTGCCAGCAGCGTCCGGGACTCCGGCACCATATATTTT.

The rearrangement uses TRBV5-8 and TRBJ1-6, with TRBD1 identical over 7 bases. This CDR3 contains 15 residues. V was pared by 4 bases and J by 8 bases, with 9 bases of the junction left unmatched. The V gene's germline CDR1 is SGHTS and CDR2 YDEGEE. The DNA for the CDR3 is TGTGCCAGCAGCGTCAAGGGACAGCTATATTCACCCCTCCACTTT. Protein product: CASSVKGQLYSPLHF. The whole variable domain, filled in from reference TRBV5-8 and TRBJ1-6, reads EAGVTQSPTHLIKTRGQQATLRCSPISGHTSVYWYQQALGLGLQFLLWYDEGEERNRGNFPPRFSGRQFPNYSSELNVNALELEDSALYLCASSVKGQLYSPLHFGNGTRLTVT.

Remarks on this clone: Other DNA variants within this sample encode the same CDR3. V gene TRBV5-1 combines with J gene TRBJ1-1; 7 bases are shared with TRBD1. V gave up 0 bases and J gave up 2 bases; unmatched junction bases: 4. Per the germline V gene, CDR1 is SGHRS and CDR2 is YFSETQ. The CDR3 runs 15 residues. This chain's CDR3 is CASSLVAGGNTEAFF. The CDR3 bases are TGCGCCAGCAGCTTGGTGGCAGGGGGTAACACTGAAGCTTTCTTT.

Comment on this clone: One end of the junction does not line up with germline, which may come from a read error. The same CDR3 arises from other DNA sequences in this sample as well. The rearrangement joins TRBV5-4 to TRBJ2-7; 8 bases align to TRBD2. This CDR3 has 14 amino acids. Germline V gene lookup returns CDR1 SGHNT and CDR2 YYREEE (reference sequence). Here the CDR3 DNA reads TGTGCCAGCAGCTTCGCGACTAGCGACTACGAACAGTACTTC. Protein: CASSFATSDYEQYF.

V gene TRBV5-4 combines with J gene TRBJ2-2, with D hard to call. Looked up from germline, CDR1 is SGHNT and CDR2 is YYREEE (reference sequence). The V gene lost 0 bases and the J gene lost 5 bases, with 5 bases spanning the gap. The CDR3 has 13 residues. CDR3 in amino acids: CASSLARTGELFF. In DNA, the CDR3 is TGTGCCAGCAGCTTGGCTAGAACCGGGGAGCTGTTTTTT.

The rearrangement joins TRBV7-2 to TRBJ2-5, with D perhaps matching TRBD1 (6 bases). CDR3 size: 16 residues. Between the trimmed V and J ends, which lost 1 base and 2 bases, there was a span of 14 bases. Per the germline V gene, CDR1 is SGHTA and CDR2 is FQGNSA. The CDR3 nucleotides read TGTGCCAGCAGCTTAGTAGGGGGACCCGGGCAAGAGACCCAGTACTTC. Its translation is CASSLVGGPGQETQYF.

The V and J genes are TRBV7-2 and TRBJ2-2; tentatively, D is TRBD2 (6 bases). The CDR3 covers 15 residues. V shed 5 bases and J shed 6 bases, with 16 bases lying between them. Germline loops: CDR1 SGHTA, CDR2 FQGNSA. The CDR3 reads CASSISGRRAGELFF. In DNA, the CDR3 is TGTGCCAGCAGCATTAGCGGACGGCGGGCCGGGGAGCTGTTTTTT.

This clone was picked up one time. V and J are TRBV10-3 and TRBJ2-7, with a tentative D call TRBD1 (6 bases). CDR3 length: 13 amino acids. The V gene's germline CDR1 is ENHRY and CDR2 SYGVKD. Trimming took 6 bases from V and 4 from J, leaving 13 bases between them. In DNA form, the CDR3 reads TGTGCCATCAGCCGACAGGTAAAGTACGAGCAGTACTTC. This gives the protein CAISRQVKYEQYF.

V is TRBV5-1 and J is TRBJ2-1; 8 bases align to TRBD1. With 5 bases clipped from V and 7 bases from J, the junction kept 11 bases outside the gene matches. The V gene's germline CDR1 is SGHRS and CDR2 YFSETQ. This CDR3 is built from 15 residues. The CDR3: CASRLTGAIGNEQFF. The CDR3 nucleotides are TGCGCCAGCAGACTGACAGGGGCCATCGGGAATGAGCAGTTCTTC.

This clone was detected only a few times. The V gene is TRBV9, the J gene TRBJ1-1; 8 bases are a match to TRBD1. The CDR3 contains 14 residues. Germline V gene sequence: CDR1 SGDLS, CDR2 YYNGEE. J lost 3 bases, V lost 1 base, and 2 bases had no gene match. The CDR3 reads CASSVKDRDTEAFF. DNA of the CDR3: TGTGCCAGCAGCGTAAAGGACAGGGACACTGAAGCTTTCTTT.

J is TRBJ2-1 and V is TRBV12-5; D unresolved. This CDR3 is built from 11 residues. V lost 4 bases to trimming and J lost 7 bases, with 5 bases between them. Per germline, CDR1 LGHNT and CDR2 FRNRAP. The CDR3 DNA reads TGTGCTAGTGGTTCCTCGAATGAGCAGTTCTTC. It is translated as CASGSSNEQFF.